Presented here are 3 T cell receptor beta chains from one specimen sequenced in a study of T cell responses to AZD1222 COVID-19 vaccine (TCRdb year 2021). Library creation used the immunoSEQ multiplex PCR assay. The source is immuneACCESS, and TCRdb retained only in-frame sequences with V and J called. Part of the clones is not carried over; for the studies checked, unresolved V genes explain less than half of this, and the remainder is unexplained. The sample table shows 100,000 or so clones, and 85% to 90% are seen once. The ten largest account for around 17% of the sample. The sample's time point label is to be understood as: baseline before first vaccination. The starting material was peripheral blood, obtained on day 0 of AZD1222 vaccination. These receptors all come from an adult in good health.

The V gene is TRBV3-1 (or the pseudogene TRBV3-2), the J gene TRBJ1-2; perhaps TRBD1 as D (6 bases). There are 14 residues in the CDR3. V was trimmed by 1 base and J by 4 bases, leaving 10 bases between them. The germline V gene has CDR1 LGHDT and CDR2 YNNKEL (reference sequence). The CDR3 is CASSQAGGFYGYTF. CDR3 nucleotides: TGTGCCAGCAGCCAAGCCGGGGGCTTCTATGGCTACACCTTC.

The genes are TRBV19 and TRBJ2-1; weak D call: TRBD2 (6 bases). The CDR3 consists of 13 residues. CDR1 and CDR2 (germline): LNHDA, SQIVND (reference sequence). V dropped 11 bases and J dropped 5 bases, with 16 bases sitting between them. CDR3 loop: CAARRDPHNEQFF. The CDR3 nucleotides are TGTGCCGCAAGGAGGGACCCCCACAATGAGCAGTTCTTC.

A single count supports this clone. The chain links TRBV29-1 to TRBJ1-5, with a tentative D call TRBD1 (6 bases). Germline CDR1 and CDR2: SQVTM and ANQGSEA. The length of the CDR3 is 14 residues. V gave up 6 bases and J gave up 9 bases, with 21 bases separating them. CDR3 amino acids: CSVLTQGSDGPQHF. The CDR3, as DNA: TGCAGCGTCCTTACACAGGGTTCCGATGGGCCCCAGCATTTT.